This T cell receptor (beta chain) was sequenced during a study of T-cell reconstitution after alpha-beta-depleted transplantation in children. The CDR3 has 13 residues. Germline V gene sequence: CDR1 LNHNV, CDR2 YYDKDF (reference sequence). V gave up 5 bases and J gave up 4 bases, with 9 bases separating them. The library targeted TCRbeta and was prepared with unique molecular identifiers. TCRdb analysed the PCR reads with MiXCR anew, one entry per CDR3 protein. The sample lists approximately 420,000 distinct CDR3 sequences, about 11% occurring once. The clonotype originates from a human donor who donated a stem cell graft to a child with acute myeloid leukemia. The chain combines TRBV15 with TRBJ1-5, with D perhaps TRBD1 (5 bases). The material was PBMCs from the stem cell graft donor, obtained from the stem cell graft. The CDR3 sequence: CATSPDRNQPQHF. The CDR3, as DNA: TGTGCCACCAGCCCAGACAGAAATCAGCCCCAGCATTTT.